This is a list of T cell receptor beta chains from one sample in a study of molecular identifiers for immune sequencing clone quantification. MiXCR, run by TCRdb on the PCR reads, gives a single entry per CDR3 protein. The sample holds approximately 97,000 distinct CDR3 sequences, approximately 24% seen once. Sequencing was done on a sample of naive CD8+ T cells from blood, with Jurkat cell RNA spiked in. These receptors came from a human donor in good health. Some libraries in this study had Jurkat cell RNA spiked in. CDR3s leave out the opening cysteine and the closing phenylalanine or tryptophan. Each record gives: V gene, clone size, CDR3 protein. Clone size, where shown, is once, few, many, or a class for clones that have expanded.

v_call: TRBV12-3/TRBV12-4
clone_size: many
cdr3_aa: ASSPRGAPGNYGYT

v_call: TRBV14
clone_size: many
cdr3_aa: ASSHSHWVVGSENTEAF

v_call: TRBV4-3
clone_size: many
cdr3_aa: ASSQEGGAGGYEQY

v_call: TRBV12-3/TRBV12-4
clone_size: many
cdr3_aa: ASNAADRGTTEAF

v_call: TRBV27
clone_size: many
cdr3_aa: ASSLLGPPGDEQY

v_call: TRBV7-9
clone_size: .
cdr3_aa: ASSLATTEAF

v_call: TRBV19
clone_size: many
cdr3_aa: ASTLGGGQPQH

v_call: TRBV5-1
clone_size: many
cdr3_aa: ASSLQGTGSPGGYGYT

v_call: TRBV7-9
clone_size: many
cdr3_aa: ASSLGAGLENTEAF

v_call: TRBV7-9
clone_size: many
cdr3_aa: ASSPTGTLDRH

v_call: TRBV27
clone_size: few
cdr3_aa: ASRPGGAPQAF

v_call: TRBV13
clone_size: many
cdr3_aa: ASSPREVWEQF

v_call: TRBV7-2
clone_size: .
cdr3_aa: ASSPRTSGTSYEQY

v_call: TRBV10-3
clone_size: .
cdr3_aa: AISDGTSVGTDTQY

v_call: TRBV27
clone_size: .
cdr3_aa: ASSLSGDHSPLH

v_call: TRBV5-6
clone_size: many
cdr3_aa: ASSLGSNQPQH

v_call: TRBV27
clone_size: few
cdr3_aa: ASRLAQTYEQY

v_call: TRBV7-8
clone_size: many
cdr3_aa: ASSLGSAFYQETQY

v_call: TRBV6-1
clone_size: few
cdr3_aa: ASRRGWDNQPQH

v_call: TRBV9
clone_size: .
cdr3_aa: ASSAGGNQEAF